One sample yielded the 29 T cell receptor beta chains listed below, sequenced in a study of post-analysis software for immune sequencing data. Overall study findings and caveats: Patients showed TRBV5-6, TRBV5-1 and TRBV20-1 among a handful of TRBV segments more frequent than in controls.

Presence of unique molecular identifiers characterized the TCR beta cDNA libraries. TCRdb re-called the PCR reads with MiXCR, one entry per CDR3 protein. The sample records about 400,000 distinct CDR3 sequences, roughly 36% being singletons. Their cognate antigens are unknown. The sequencing sample was made of blood. Every receptor here comes from a girl aged 5 to 17 with multiple sclerosis.

This clonotype was detected only once. One junction end does not reproduce the germline sequence, and a read error may be involved. The V gene is TRBV12-3 or TRBV12-4, the J gene TRBJ2-2, with D possibly matching TRBD2 (5 bases). This CDR3 is built from 16 residues. CDR3 protein: CASSFGYELNTGEPFF. The CDR3 DNA is TGTGCCAGCAGTTTCGGTTACGAATTGAACACCGGGGAGCCGTTTTTT.

This clonotype was seen only a few times. This rearrangement joins TRBV2 to TRBJ1-6; 9 bases fit TRBD1. The length of the CDR3 is 14 residues. CDR1 is SNHLY, CDR2 FYNNEI, per germline. The V and J ends lost 6 bases and 9 bases, in that order; junction bases with no gene match: 6. The CDR3 loop is CASREQGASSPLHF. The CDR3 coding sequence is TGTGCCAGCAGGGAACAGGGGGCGAGTTCACCCCTCCACTTT.

This clonotype showed up just a few times. Written as DNA, the CDR3 is TGCGCCAGCAGCTTGAACCCCGGGACAAATTACAATGAGCAGTTCTTC. Translating gives CASSLNPGTNYNEQFF. The V gene is TRBV5-1, the J gene TRBJ2-1; tentatively, D is TRBD1 (6 bases). The CDR3 extends over 16 amino acids. Germline assignment: CDR1 SGHRS and CDR2 YFSETQ. Trimming took 1 base from V and 4 from J, leaving 15 bases between them.

This sequence joins TRBV5-1 and TRBJ1-6; 7 bases map to TRBD1. Looked up from germline, CDR1 is SGHRS and CDR2 is YFSETQ. The CDR3 contains 14 residues. J lost 8 bases, V lost 2 bases, and 4 bases had no gene match. CDR3 sequence reads: CASSFEGGDSPLHF. CDR3 sequence (DNA): TGCGCCAGCAGCTTTGAAGGGGGCGATTCACCCCTCCACTTT.

The CDR3 here is CASSSVGTDSNQPQHF. In nucleotides, the CDR3 is TGTGCCAGCAGCTCGGTCGGGACAGATAGCAATCAGCCCCAGCATTTT. This chain uses TRBV7-9 with TRBJ1-5; 7 bases align to TRBD1. Germline V lookup: CDR1 SEHNR, CDR2 FQNEAQ (reference sequence). The CDR3 spans 16 residues. V trimming: 4 bases; J trimming: 0 bases; junction bases outside the gene matches: 6.

The V and J genes are TRBV12-3 or TRBV12-4 and TRBJ2-7; D possibly corresponds to TRBD2 (5 bases). The CDR3 totals 13 residues. V lost 3 bases and J 3 bases, leaving 9 bases between the germline ends. The CDR3 nucleotides read TGTGCCAGCAGTTTCGGACTCTTCTACGAGCAGTACTTC. This encodes CASSFGLFYEQYF.

This clonotype was counted at least ten times. The chain joins TRBV27 to TRBJ2-5; 12 bases fit TRBD2. The germline gives CDR1 MNHEY, CDR2 SMNVEV (reference sequence). The CDR3 length is 15 residues. The ends lost 4 bases at V and 2 bases at J; junction bases unmatched: 2. The CDR3 DNA reads TGTGCCAGCAGTTCACTAGCGGGGGGTCAAGAGACCCAGTACTTC. It encodes CASSSLAGGQETQYF.

With respect to this clonotype: A much larger clone lies one base from this, so it may be a read error. The chain links TRBV4-2 to TRBJ2-3; D is tentatively TRBD1 or TRBD2 (6 bases each). CDR1 and CDR2 (germline): LGHNA, YNFKEQ. CDR3 length: 17 amino acids. The V gene lost 0 bases and the J gene lost 2 bases, with 15 bases spanning the gap. CDR3: CASSQDRRGVNTDTQYF. The CDR3 coding sequence is TGTGCCAGCAGCCAAGATCGGAGGGGGGTTAACACAGATACGCAGTATTTT.

The rearrangement uses TRBV29-1 and TRBJ1-3, with D possibly being TRBD1 (5 bases). Per the germline V gene, CDR1 is SQVTM and CDR2 is ANQGSEA. The V gene lost 5 bases and the J gene lost 2 bases, with 13 bases spanning the gap. This CDR3 has 14 residues. Here the CDR3 DNA reads TGCAGCGTTTCCTTGGGGCCGCCTGGAAACACCATATATTTT. This encodes CSVSLGPPGNTIYF.

A few counts support this clonotype. The chain combines TRBV4-1 with TRBJ2-4; TRBD1 matches 10 bases. The DNA matches TRBJ2-7 better at its end, which makes the J call doubtful. Germline V gives CDR1 MGHRA, CDR2 YSYEKL. The CDR3 is 16 amino acids. For the CDR3, the DNA is TGCGCCAGCAGCCAAGAATTTGGGACAGGGGCCTACGAGCAGTACTTC. The encoded protein is CASSQEFGTGAYEQYF.

Ten or more counts support this clonotype. The chain is built from TRBV12-3 or TRBV12-4 and TRBJ1-5, with TRBD1 matching over 11 bases. After removal of 6 bases from V and 3 bases from J, the junction contained 1 base not matched to a gene. This CDR3 comprises 14 residues. The CDR3 loop is CASRGQGANQPQHF. The CDR3 nucleotides are TGTGCCAGCAGAGGACAGGGGGCCAATCAGCCCCAGCATTTT.

V and J are TRBV11-2 and TRBJ2-2; D unresolved. Germline values: CDR1 SGHAT, CDR2 FQNNGV. V lost 5 bases, J lost 10 bases, and 14 bases lay in between. The CDR3 extends over 13 amino acids. The CDR3 is CASSIGRLKELFF. DNA of the CDR3: TGTGCCAGCAGCATAGGCCGGCTTAAGGAGCTGTTTTTT.

The DNA for the CDR3 is TGTGCCAGCAGCCAAACTAGCGGGGGTGAGACCCAGTACTTC. It is translated as CASSQTSGGETQYF. The chain combines TRBV3-1 with TRBJ2-7, with 11 nucleotides matching TRBD2. The J call may be in error: the DNA end matches TRBJ2-5 better. This CDR3 has 14 residues. Germline values: CDR1 LGHDT, CDR2 YNNKEL (reference sequence).

The gene calls are TRBV27 and TRBJ1-1; D call uncertain. This CDR3 has 15 amino acids. Trimming pared 0 bases from V and 2 bases from J, leaving 10 bases between. The germline CDR1 and CDR2 sequences are MNHEY and SMNVEV (reference sequence). The CDR3 loop reads CASSLSTGYNTEAFF. The CDR3 nucleotides read TGTGCCAGCAGTTTATCGACGGGATATAACACTGAAGCTTTCTTT.

The V call is TRBV2, the J call TRBJ1-1, with D unresolved. V was trimmed by 7 bases and J by 9 bases, leaving 9 bases between them. Germline CDR1 reads SNHLY; CDR2 reads FYNNEI. CDR3 length: 10 residues. CDR3 bases: TGTGCCAGCAAAGAGGTTCAAGCTTTCTTT. Encoded protein: CASKEVQAFF.

A remark on this clonotype: The junction departs from the called germline gene at one end, perhaps through a read error. The V and J genes are TRBV5-1 and TRBJ1-5; 9 bases map to TRBD1. There are 15 residues in the CDR3. Per the germline V gene, CDR1 is SGHRS and CDR2 is YFSETQ. For the CDR3, the DNA is TGCGCCAGCAGCGTACAGGGGGCAGGCAATCAGCCCCGGCATTTT. Translation: CASSVQGAGNQPRHF.

V and J are TRBV12-3 or TRBV12-4 and TRBJ2-2; 7 positions agree with TRBD2. The CDR3 runs 15 residues. V lost 5 bases and J lost 5; bases outside the gene matches: 8. CDR3 amino acids: CASSPAGGGTGELFF. CDR3 DNA sequence: TGTGCCAGCAGTCCAGCCGGGGGAGGGACCGGGGAGCTGTTTTTT.

Only a few counts were recorded for this clonotype. V gene TRBV20-1 combines with J gene TRBJ1-5; 10 bases fit TRBD1. Germline assignment: CDR1 DFQATT and CDR2 SNEGSKA (reference sequence). The V and J ends lost 6 bases and 4 bases, in that order; junction bases with no gene match: 15. This CDR3 contains 17 residues. CDR3 residues: CSATDPGQGRGNQPQHF. CDR3 DNA: TGCAGTGCAACCGACCCGGGACAGGGGCGAGGGAATCAGCCCCAGCATTTT.

This chain connects TRBV5-6 to TRBJ1-1; D gene uncertain. The CDR3 is made up of 13 amino acids. With 5 bases removed from V and 0 bases from J, the gap between germline ends came to 8 bases. The germline CDR1 and CDR2 sequences are SGHDT and YYEEEE. The DNA for the CDR3 is TGTGCCAGCAGAGCCGGTATGAACACTGAAGCTTTCTTT. This codes for CASRAGMNTEAFF.

The chain joins TRBV12-3 or TRBV12-4 to TRBJ1-1; perhaps TRBD1 as D (6 bases). V was clipped by 8 bases and J by 5 bases, with 18 bases between them. The CDR3 length is 14 residues. The CDR3, as DNA: TGTGCCAGCGGTTGGACAGCAACTGAGACTGAAGCTTTCTTT. The encoded protein is CASGWTATETEAFF.

This chain connects TRBV7-2 to TRBJ2-5; 14 bases align to TRBD2. The germline gives CDR1 SGHTA, CDR2 FQGNSA. This CDR3 is 17 amino acids long. V trimming: 1 base; J trimming: 5 bases; junction bases outside the gene matches: 6. The CDR3 is CASSLGTSGGWSETQYF. In DNA form, the CDR3 reads TGTGCCAGCAGCTTAGGGACTAGCGGGGGGTGGAGTGAGACCCAGTACTTC.

The chain employs TRBV20-1 and TRBJ1-1, with D perhaps TRBD1 (5 bases). The germline CDR1 and CDR2 sequences are DFQATT and SNEGSKA (reference sequence). V gave up 3 bases and J gave up 4 bases, with 6 bases separating them. The CDR3 is 11 amino acids. The CDR3 here is CSASGGTEAFF. The CDR3 DNA sequence: TGCAGTGCTAGTGGGGGCACTGAAGCTTTCTTT.

This rearrangement joins TRBV28 to TRBJ2-7, with unresolved D. The V and J ends lost 2 bases and 3 bases respectively, with 11 bases between them. The CDR3 is 14 residues long. Germline CDR1 reads MDHEN; CDR2 reads SYDVKM. DNA for the CDR3: TGTGCCAGCAGTTTACTGGGGAAGGGCTACGAGCAGTACTTC. This gives the protein CASSLLGKGYEQYF.

In this sample, this clonotype turned up a few times. DNA of the CDR3: TGTGCCAGCAGCTTAGGAACAGGGGGGTCCAATGAGCAGTTCTTC. Protein sequence: CASSLGTGGSNEQFF. This chain connects TRBV13 to TRBJ2-1; TRBD1 aligns across 8 bases. V was pared by 0 bases and J by 6 bases, with 4 bases of the junction left unmatched. Looked up from germline, CDR1 is PRHDT and CDR2 is FYEKMQ (reference sequence). The CDR3 runs to 15 residues.

There are many counts of this clonotype. The junction and the germline gene differ at one end; a read error may be behind it. The J gene is TRBJ2-4, the V gene TRBV4-3; D is unclear. CDR1 and CDR2 (germline): LGHNA, YSLEER. This CDR3 has 14 residues. The CDR3 DNA sequence: TGCGCCAGCAGCAAAGACTTAGCCAAAAACATTCAGTACTTC. Translation: CASSKDLAKNIQYF.

Points on this clonotype: Just one base apart from a much larger clone, this may be a read error. The chain combines TRBV4-3 with TRBJ1-2; the D is unclear. Germline loops: CDR1 LGHNA, CDR2 YSLEER. This CDR3 is 15 amino acids long. CDR3 nucleotides: TGCGCCTGCAGCCAGATAGACCGTTCCAACTATGGCTACACCTTC. Encoded protein: CACSQIDRSNYGYTF.

The chain uses TRBV5-4 and TRBJ2-3; 7 positions match TRBD2. Germline assignment: CDR1 SGHNT and CDR2 YYREEE (reference sequence). This CDR3 comprises 16 residues. V lost 3 bases and J lost 2; bases outside the gene matches: 9. The CDR3 coding sequence is TGTGCCAGCAGCTATGAAACTAGCGAACACACAGATACGCAGTATTTT. This gives the protein CASSYETSEHTDTQYF.

This rearrangement joins TRBV4-1 to TRBJ1-6; D is possibly TRBD1 (5 bases). There are 16 residues in the CDR3. Germline values: CDR1 MGHRA, CDR2 YSYEKL. V was cut by 2 bases and J by 7 bases, with 15 bases left in between. The CDR3 protein is CASSQNRYTRNSPLHF. Written as DNA, the CDR3 is TGCGCCAGCAGCCAAAACAGGTATACACGGAATTCACCCCTCCACTTT.

This clonotype has only a few counts. This sequence joins TRBV12-3 or TRBV12-4 and TRBJ2-5; D not certain. CDR3 length equals 13 residues. Trimming cost V 2 bases and J 5 bases, with 9 bases left between them. Here the CDR3 DNA reads TGTGCCAGCAGTTTATTCAATGGGGAGACCCAGTACTTC. It is translated as CASSLFNGETQYF.